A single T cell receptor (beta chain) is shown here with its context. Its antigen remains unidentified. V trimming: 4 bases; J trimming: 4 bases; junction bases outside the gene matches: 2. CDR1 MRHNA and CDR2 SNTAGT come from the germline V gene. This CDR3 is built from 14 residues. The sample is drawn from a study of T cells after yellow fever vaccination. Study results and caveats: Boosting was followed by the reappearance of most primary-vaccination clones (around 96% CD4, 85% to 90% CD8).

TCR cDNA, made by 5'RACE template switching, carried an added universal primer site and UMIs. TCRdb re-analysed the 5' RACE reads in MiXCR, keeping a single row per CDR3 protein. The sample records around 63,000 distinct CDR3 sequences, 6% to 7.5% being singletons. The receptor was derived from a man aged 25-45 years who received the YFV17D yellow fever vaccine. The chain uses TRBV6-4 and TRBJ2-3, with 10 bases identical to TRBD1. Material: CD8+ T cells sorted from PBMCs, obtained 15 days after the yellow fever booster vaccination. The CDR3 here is CASSVGQGADTQYF. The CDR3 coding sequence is TGTGCCAGCAGTGTCGGACAGGGGGCAGATACGCAGTATTTT.